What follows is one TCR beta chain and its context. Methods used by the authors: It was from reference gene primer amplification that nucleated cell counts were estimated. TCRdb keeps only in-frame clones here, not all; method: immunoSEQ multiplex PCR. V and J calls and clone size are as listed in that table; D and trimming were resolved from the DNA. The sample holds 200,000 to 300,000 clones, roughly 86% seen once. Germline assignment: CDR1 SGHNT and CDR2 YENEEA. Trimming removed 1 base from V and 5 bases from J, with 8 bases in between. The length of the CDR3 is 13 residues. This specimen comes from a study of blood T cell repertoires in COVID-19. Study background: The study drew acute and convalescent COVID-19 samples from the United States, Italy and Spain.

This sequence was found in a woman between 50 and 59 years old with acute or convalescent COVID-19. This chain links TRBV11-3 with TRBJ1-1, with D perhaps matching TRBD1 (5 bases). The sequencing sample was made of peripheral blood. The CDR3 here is CASSLGRGTEAFF. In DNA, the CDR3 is TGTGCCAGCAGCTTAGGACGGGGGACTGAAGCTTTCTTT. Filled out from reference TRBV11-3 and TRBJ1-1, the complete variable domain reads EAGVVQSPRYKIIEKKQPVAFWCNPISGHNTLYWYLQNLGQGPELLIRYENEEAVDDSQLPKDRFSAERLKGVDSTLKIQPAELGDSAVYLCASSLGRGTEAFFGQGTRLTVV.